Listed below are T cell receptor beta chains from one sample, sequenced in a study of T cell repertoires in cytomegalovirus infection. Their recognized antigens are unknown. TCRdb called the reads again in MiXCR, with one record for every CDR3 protein. This sample has approximately 30,000 distinct CDR3 sequences, with about 20% found just once. The material sequenced was CD8+ T cells from cultured PBMCs, taken from culture after CMV antigen stimulation. The receptors were sampled from a human donor in good health (CMV status not recorded). Some clones in this sample may be carry-over from other donors' samples. The CDR3 runs from the conserved cysteine through the conserved F or W. A D gene is named only where the DNA matches it firmly. Part of the rows lack a size; the others show once, few, many or a class for expanded clones.

size	V	J	D	DNA	CDR3
few	TRBV6-2/TRBV6-3	TRBJ1-5	TRBD1	TGTGCCAGCAGTGGGCGACAGGGTAGCGCCAATCAGCCCCAGCATTTT	CASSGRQGSANQPQHF
NA	TRBV5-6	TRBJ1-4	NA	TGTGCCAGCAGCACCGGGTCCCTAGATGAAAAACTGTTTTTT	CASSTGSLDEKLFF
NA	TRBV20-1	TRBJ1-6	NA	TGCAGTGCTGGCGGATCTGATTCACCCCTCCACTTT	CSAGGSDSPLHF
many	TRBV28	TRBJ1-5	TRBD1	TGTGCCAGCAGTCTCTTCAGGGGGGGCAATCAGCCCCAGCATTTT	CASSLFRGGNQPQHF
NA	TRBV7-2	TRBJ2-3	NA	TGTGCCAGCAGCCCCACTAGCTGGTGGCAAGATACGCAGTATTTT	CASSPTSWWQDTQYF
many	TRBV27	TRBJ1-1	NA	TGTGCCAGCAGTCAGGGAGCTGAAGCTTTCTTT	CASSQGAEAFF
few	TRBV7-9	TRBJ2-7	TRBD2	TGTGCCAGCAGCCCATCGGGAGGGGGCGAGCAGTACTTC	CASSPSGGGEQYF
few	TRBV7-9	TRBJ2-7	NA	TGTGCCAGCAGCTTAGAGGGGTTTGCCTACGAGCAGTACTTC	CASSLEGFAYEQYF
many	TRBV7-2	TRBJ1-1	NA	TGTGCCAGCAGCTTATCGCACTCGAACACTGAAGCTTTCTTT	CASSLSHSNTEAFF
NA	TRBV6-6	TRBJ2-1	TRBD2	TGTGCCAGCAGTTTAACCGGGACTAGCGGATACAATGAGCAGTTCTTC	CASSLTGTSGYNEQFF
NA	TRBV28	TRBJ2-4	TRBD1	TGTGCCAGCAGCCCCACAGGGGTTGCGGACATTCAGTACTTC	CASSPTGVADIQYF
few	TRBV7-2	TRBJ1-1	NA	TGTGCCAGCAGCTTAAACCACAACACTGAAGCTTTCTTT	CASSLNHNTEAFF
NA	TRBV7-2	TRBJ2-3	NA	TGTGCCAGCAGCGCCTACGCAGGGACGCCAGATACGCAGTATTTT	CASSAYAGTPDTQYF
NA	TRBV7-6	TRBJ1-5	NA	TGTGCCAGCAGCTTAAATCCCAATCAGCCCCAGCATTTT	CASSLNPNQPQHF
few	TRBV11-2	TRBJ2-5	NA	TGTGCCAGCAGCTCCGGACGGATACAAGAGACCCAGTACTTC	CASSSGRIQETQYF
many	TRBV7-2	TRBJ2-3	NA	TGTGCCAGCGATATTGTTACCACAGATACGCAGTATTTT	CASDIVTTDTQYF
few	TRBV12-3/TRBV12-4	TRBJ1-1	NA	TGTGCCAGCTTCCCAGGGAACACTGAAGCTTTCTTT	CASFPGNTEAFF
NA	TRBV7-2	TRBJ1-2	TRBD1	TGTGCCAGCACCCTGGGACAGGGAGGTGGCTACACCTTC	CASTLGQGGGYTF
few	TRBV12-3/TRBV12-4	TRBJ2-3	NA	TGTGCCAGCAGCCGTACTAGGGGGTTAACAGATACGCAGTATTTT	CASSRTRGLTDTQYF
few	TRBV4-1	TRBJ2-7	TRBD1	TGCGCCAGCAGAACTAGGACAGGGGGAATTTACGAGCAGTACTTC	CASRTRTGGIYEQYF
NA	TRBV7-2	TRBJ1-2	NA	TGTGCCAGCATCCCGGTTCTTTCGGATGGCTACACCTTC	CASIPVLSDGYTF
NA	TRBV7-2	TRBJ2-7	TRBD1	TGTGCCAGCAGCACCACAGGGGGCCTCTACGAGCAGTACTTC	CASSTTGGLYEQYF
few	TRBV7-2	TRBJ2-1	TRBD2	TGTGCCAGCAGTCTTATCCCAGCGGGGGGCTCCTACAATGAGCAGTTCTTC	CASSLIPAGGSYNEQFF
NA	TRBV25-1	TRBJ1-1	NA	TGTGCCACCCGGACGGCGATGAACACTGAAGCTTTCTTT	CATRTAMNTEAFF
many	TRBV7-2	TRBJ1-1	NA	TGTGCCAGCAGCCTACAGGGAACAACTGAAGCTTTCTTT	CASSLQGTTEAFF
few	TRBV15	TRBJ2-1	TRBD2	TGTGCCACCAGCAGAGGTACTAGCGGAAGCAGCTCCTACAATGAGCAGTTCTTC	CATSRGTSGSSSYNEQFF
many	TRBV12-3/TRBV12-4	TRBJ1-1	NA	TGTGCCAGCAGCCCCGGGAACACTGAAGCTTTCTTT	CASSPGNTEAFF
NA	TRBV7-2	TRBJ2-5	NA	TGTGCCAGCAGCTTCGCCCCGGTGGAGACCCAGTACTTC	CASSFAPVETQYF
NA	TRBV6-2/TRBV6-3	TRBJ2-1	NA	TGTGCCAGCAGTTACAAGGTAGCCCTGGAGCAGTTCTTC	CASSYKVALEQFF
NA	TRBV4-3	TRBJ1-2	TRBD1	TGCGCCAGCAGCCAAGTGGTCACAGGGGCTAACTATGGCTACACCTTC	CASSQVVTGANYGYTF
few	TRBV14	TRBJ1-1	NA	TGTGCCAGCAGCCCGACAGTTGCGACTGAAGCTTTCTTT	CASSPTVATEAFF
few	TRBV7-2	TRBJ2-7	NA	TGTGCCTCCGAGGAGGGAGGATTATACGAGCAGTACTTC	CASEEGGLYEQYF
many	TRBV2	TRBJ2-3	NA	TGTGCCAGCAGTGAATTCGGCGAAAAGGGCACAGATACGCAGTATTTT	CASSEFGEKGTDTQYF
NA	TRBV7-6	TRBJ2-5	NA	TGTGCCAGCACCCTCGGGGGCCAAGAGACCCAGTACTTC	CASTLGGQETQYF
NA	TRBV7-9	TRBJ2-7	TRBD2	TGTGCCAGCAGCTTAGGTCGTGCTAGCGGGAGGAAGAACGAGCAGTACTTC	CASSLGRASGRKNEQYF
NA	TRBV12-5	TRBJ2-1	NA	TGTGCTAGTGCACGCGGGGATGAGCAGTTCTTC	CASARGDEQFF
few	TRBV2	TRBJ2-1	NA	TGTGCCAGCCGCATAAATACAGGGGAGCAGTTCTTC	CASRINTGEQFF
few	TRBV7-2	TRBJ2-4	TRBD2	TGTGCCAGCAGCTATACTAGCGGGGGGAAAAACATTCAGTACTTC	CASSYTSGGKNIQYF
NA	TRBV6-6	TRBJ2-7	NA	TGTGCCAGCAGCACAAACAGGGACACTCCCTACGAGCAGTACTTC	CASSTNRDTPYEQYF
NA	TRBV29-1	TRBJ2-7	NA	TGCAGCGCGGTGGGACCGGGACAAGGGGACTACGAGCAGTACTTC	CSAVGPGQGDYEQYF
NA	TRBV12-3/TRBV12-4	TRBJ1-1	NA	TGTGCCAGCACCCCCACGGTACGAGGGTACACTGAAGCTTTCTTT	CASTPTVRGYTEAFF
NA	TRBV28	TRBJ1-3	NA	TGTGCCAGTAACTCTGGAAAAAGCATCATATATTTT	CASNSGKSIIYF
NA	TRBV9	TRBJ2-1	NA	TGTGCCAGCAGCGCGACAGCATACAATGAGCAGTTCTTC	CASSATAYNEQFF
few	TRBV6-1	TRBJ2-5	NA	TGTGCCAGCAGTGAGGAGGGACCGGAGACCCAGTACTTC	CASSEEGPETQYF
NA	TRBV10-2	TRBJ2-1	TRBD2	TGCGCCACCCGGGCACGGGGGGGGGCATATGAGCAGTTCTTC	CATRARGGAYEQFF
NA	TRBV6-1	TRBJ2-1	NA	TGTGCCAGCAGTGTGTTCTCGGAGGGGACGGCGTACAATGAGCAGTTCTTC	CASSVFSEGTAYNEQFF
few	TRBV28	TRBJ2-3	NA	TGTGCCAGCAGTTATAGGGGTTTCAGCACAGATACGCAGTATTTT	CASSYRGFSTDTQYF
few	TRBV27	TRBJ2-3	TRBD2	TGTGCCAGCAGTCCCTTCACTAGCGTGAGCACAGATACGCAGTATTTT	CASSPFTSVSTDTQYF
few	TRBV7-9	TRBJ1-1	NA	TGTGCCAGCAGCTTAGTGGAAGAGAAACAAGAAGCTTTCTTT	CASSLVEEKQEAFF
NA	TRBV6-4	TRBJ1-2	TRBD1	TGTGCCAGCAAAGACGGGACAGGCGACGGCTACACCTTC	CASKDGTGDGYTF
few	TRBV12-3/TRBV12-4	TRBJ1-1	NA	TGTGCCAGCAGTTTAGGGTGGAAGGAAGCTTTCTTT	CASSLGWKEAFF
few	TRBV6-1	TRBJ1-5	TRBD1	TGTGCCAGCAGTGAACTCCCAGGGGGGCGCGTTAGCAATCAGCCCCAGCATTTT	CASSELPGGRVSNQPQHF
NA	TRBV7-9	TRBJ2-1	TRBD2	TGTGCCAGCAGCTTAGCAGCGGGGGGCCTGTATGAGCAGTTCTTC	CASSLAAGGLYEQFF
NA	TRBV25-1	TRBJ2-2	NA	TGTGCCACCAACAGGGAAGTGACCGGGGAGCTGTTTTTT	CATNREVTGELFF
few	TRBV4-1	TRBJ1-2	NA	TGCGCCAGCAGCCAAGTAGCAGGGTCCGACTATGGCTACACCTTC	CASSQVAGSDYGYTF